This T cell receptor (beta chain) was captured by sequencing in a study of identical twins. Overall study findings and caveats: Surplus twin overlap in beta out-of-frame sequences was less pronounced.

Trimming shortened V by 3 bases and J by 2 bases, and 8 bases separated the two germline ends. The CDR3 is 13 residues long. CDR1 is SEHNR and CDR2 is FQNEAQ in the germline V gene (reference sequence). One entry per CDR3 protein results from TCRdb running MiXCR on the 5' RACE reads. The repertoire holds fewer than 650,000 distinct CDR3 sequences, with 7% to 7.5% as singletons. This clonotype came up many times. Antigen unknown. This same sample was also part of a study on yellow fever vaccine responses in identical twins.

The sequenced sample was PBMCs. This TCR was recovered from a woman aged 18-30 years in good health. The chain recombines TRBV7-9 with TRBJ2-7, with D perhaps TRBD1 (6 bases). The CDR3 is CASSLGTPYEQYF. For the CDR3, the DNA is TGTGCCAGCAGCTTGGGGACACCCTACGAGCAGTACTTC.